Sequencing of this T cell receptor (beta chain) was carried out in a study of T cell repertoires in cytomegalovirus infection. One entry per CDR3 protein results from TCRdb running MiXCR on the reads. The data show 150,000 to 200,000 distinct CDR3 sequences, under 30% seen once. V lost 2 bases to trimming and J lost 5 bases, with 10 bases between them. CDR3 length: 13 amino acids. Germline V gene data show CDR1 as SGHTA and CDR2 as FQGNSA. This clonotype was recorded many times. This rearrangement joins TRBV7-2 to TRBJ2-7, with D maybe TRBD1 (5 bases). This clonotype was obtained from a human donor in good health (CMV status not recorded). Some clones in this sample may be carry-over from other donors' samples. Sequenced material: PBMCs. CDR3 DNA sequence: TGTGCCAGCAGCTTAAATCTCAGGGACGAGCAGTACTTC. Translation gives CASSLNLRDEQYF.